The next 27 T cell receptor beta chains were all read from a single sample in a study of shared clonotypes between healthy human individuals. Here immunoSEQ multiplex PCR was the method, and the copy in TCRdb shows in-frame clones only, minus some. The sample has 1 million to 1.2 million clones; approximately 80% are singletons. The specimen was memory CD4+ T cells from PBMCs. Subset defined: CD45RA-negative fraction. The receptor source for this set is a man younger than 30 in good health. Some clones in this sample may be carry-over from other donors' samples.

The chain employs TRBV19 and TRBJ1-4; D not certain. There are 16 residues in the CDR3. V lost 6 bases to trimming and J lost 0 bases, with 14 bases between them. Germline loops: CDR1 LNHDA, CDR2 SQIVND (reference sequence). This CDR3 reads CASSRRKSATNEKLFF. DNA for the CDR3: TGTGCCAGTAGCCGGAGGAAATCCGCAACTAATGAAAAACTGTTTTTT.

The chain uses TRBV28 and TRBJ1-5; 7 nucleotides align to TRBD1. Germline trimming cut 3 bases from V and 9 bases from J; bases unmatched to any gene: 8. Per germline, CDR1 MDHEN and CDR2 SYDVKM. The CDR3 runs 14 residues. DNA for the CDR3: TGTGCCAGCAGTTTCCGGGACAGCCGCCGGCCCCAGCATTTT. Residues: CASSFRDSRRPQHF.

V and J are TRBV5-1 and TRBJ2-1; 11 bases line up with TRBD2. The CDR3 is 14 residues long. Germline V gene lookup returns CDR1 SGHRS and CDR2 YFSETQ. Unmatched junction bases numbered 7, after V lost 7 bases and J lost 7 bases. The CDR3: CASALAGGVNEQFF. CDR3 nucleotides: TGCGCCAGCGCCCTAGCGGGAGGAGTTAATGAGCAGTTCTTC.

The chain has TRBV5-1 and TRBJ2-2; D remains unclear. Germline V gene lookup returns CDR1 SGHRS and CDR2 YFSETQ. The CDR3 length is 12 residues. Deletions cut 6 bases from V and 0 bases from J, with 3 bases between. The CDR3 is CASNANTGELFF. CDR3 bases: TGCGCCAGCAACGCGAACACCGGGGAGCTGTTTTTT.

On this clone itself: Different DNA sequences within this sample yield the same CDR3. CDR3 DNA: TGTGCCAGCAGTTTAGGATTCTCTGGAAACACCATATATTTT. The encoded protein is CASSLGFSGNTIYF. This chain uses TRBV28 with TRBJ1-3; no clear D gene. The CDR3 consists of 14 residues. V dropped 2 bases and J dropped 0 bases, with 5 bases sitting between them. Germline V gene lookup returns CDR1 MDHEN and CDR2 SYDVKM.

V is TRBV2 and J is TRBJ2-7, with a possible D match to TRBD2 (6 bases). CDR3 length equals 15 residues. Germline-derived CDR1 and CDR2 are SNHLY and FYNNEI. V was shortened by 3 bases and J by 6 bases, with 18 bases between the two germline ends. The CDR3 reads CASSDRLAYNSEQYF. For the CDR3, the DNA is TGTGCCAGCAGTGATCGGCTAGCGTACAACAGCGAGCAGTACTTC.

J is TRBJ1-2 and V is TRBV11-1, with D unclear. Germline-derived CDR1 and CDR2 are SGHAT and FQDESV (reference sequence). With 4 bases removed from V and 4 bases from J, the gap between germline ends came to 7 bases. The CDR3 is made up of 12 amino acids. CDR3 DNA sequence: TGTGCCAGCAGCTCCCAACGCTATGGCTACACCTTC. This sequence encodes CASSSQRYGYTF.

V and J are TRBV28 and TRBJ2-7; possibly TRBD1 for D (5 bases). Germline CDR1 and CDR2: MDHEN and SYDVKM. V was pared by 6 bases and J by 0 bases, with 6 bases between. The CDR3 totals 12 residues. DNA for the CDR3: TGTGCCAGCAGGGACAACTCCTACGAGCAGTACTTC. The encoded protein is CASRDNSYEQYF.

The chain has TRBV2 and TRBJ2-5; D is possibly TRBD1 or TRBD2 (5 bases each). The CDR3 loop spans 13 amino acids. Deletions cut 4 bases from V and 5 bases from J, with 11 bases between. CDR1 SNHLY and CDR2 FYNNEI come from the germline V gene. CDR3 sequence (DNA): TGTGCCAGCAGTGCGGGACGAAAGGAGACCCAGTACTTC. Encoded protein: CASSAGRKETQYF.

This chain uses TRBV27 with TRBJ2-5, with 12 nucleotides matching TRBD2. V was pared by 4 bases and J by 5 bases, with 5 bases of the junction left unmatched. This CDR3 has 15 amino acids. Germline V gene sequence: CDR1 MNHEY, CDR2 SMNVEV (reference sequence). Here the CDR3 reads CASSSSGRAIETQYF. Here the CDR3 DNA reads TGTGCCAGCAGTTCTAGCGGGAGGGCCATTGAGACCCAGTACTTC.

As DNA, the CDR3 is TGTGCCATCAGTCCAGGGGGCGAAAGGGATGAGCAGTTCTTC. Protein: CAISPGGERDEQFF. The rearrangement uses TRBV10-3 and TRBJ2-1; 8 bases map to TRBD1. The germline gives CDR1 ENHRY, CDR2 SYGVKD. The CDR3 is 14 amino acids. V lost 5 bases, J lost 8 bases, and 8 bases stayed unmatched.

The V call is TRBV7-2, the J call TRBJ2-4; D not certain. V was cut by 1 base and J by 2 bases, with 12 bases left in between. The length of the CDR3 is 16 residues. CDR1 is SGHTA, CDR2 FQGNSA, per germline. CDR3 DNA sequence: TGTGCCAGCAGCTTAGAACGGTCCCTAACCAAAAACATTCAGTACTTC. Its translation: CASSLERSLTKNIQYF.

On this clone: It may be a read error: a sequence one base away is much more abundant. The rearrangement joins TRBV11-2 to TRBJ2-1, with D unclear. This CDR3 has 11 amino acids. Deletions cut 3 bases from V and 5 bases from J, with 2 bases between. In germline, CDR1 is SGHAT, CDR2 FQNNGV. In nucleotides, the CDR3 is TGTGCCAGCAGCTTCGACAATGAGCAGTTCTTC. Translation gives CASSFDNEQFF.

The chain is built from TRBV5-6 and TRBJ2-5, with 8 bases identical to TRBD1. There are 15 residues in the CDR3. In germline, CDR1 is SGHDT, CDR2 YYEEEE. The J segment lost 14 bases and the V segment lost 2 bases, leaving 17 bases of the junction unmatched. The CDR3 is CASSLYNRGTGLHYF. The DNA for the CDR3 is TGTGCCAGCAGCTTATATAACAGGGGGACGGGTTTGCACTACTTC.

This CDR3 is CASSLARTGGLPTEAFF. CDR3 in DNA: TGTGCCAGCAGCTTAGCGAGAACAGGGGGTCTACCAACTGAAGCTTTCTTT. This chain joins TRBV7-2 and TRBJ1-1, with 8 bases that match TRBD1. Germline V gives CDR1 SGHTA, CDR2 FQGNSA. The CDR3 runs 17 residues. The J segment lost 5 bases and the V segment lost 0 bases, leaving 11 bases of the junction unmatched.

CDR3 in DNA: TGTGCCAGCACCTCTGGACTAGCGGGATTAGAGACCCAGTACTTC. It encodes CASTSGLAGLETQYF. The chain recombines TRBV27 with TRBJ2-5; 12 positions match TRBD2. The CDR3 is 15 amino acids. Looked up from germline, CDR1 is MNHEY and CDR2 is SMNVEV (reference sequence). The junction had 7 bases not matched to a gene; V was cut back by 7 bases and J by 4 bases.

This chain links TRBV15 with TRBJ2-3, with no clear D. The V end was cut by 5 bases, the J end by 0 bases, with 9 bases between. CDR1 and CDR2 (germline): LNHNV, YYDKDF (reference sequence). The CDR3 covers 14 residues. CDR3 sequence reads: CATSGGLSTDTQYF. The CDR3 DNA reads TGTGCCACCAGCGGCGGCCTAAGCACAGATACGCAGTATTTT. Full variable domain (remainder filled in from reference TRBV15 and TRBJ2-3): DAMVIQNPRYQVTQFGKPVTLSCSQTLNHNVMYWYQQKSSQAPKLLFHYYDKDFNNEADTPDNFQSRRPNTSFCFLDIRSPGLGDTAMYLCATSGGLSTDTQYFGPGTRLTVL.

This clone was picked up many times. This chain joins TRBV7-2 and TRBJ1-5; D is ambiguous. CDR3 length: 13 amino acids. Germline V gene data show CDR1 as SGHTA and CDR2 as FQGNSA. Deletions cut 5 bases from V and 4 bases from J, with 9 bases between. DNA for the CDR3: TGTGCCAGCAGCCACGAAAGAAATCAGCCCCAGCATTTT. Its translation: CASSHERNQPQHF.

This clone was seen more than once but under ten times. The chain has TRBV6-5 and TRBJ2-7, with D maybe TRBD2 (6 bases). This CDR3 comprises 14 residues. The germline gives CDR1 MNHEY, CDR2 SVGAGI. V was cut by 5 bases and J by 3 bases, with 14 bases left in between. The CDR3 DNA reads TGTGCCAGCAGTCCCGGGGACTGGAACTACGAGCAGTACTTC. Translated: CASSPGDWNYEQYF.

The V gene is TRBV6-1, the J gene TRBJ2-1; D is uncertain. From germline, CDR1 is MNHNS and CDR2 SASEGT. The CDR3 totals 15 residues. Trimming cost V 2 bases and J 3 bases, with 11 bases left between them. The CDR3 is CASSEYLVDYNEQFF. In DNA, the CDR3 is TGTGCCAGCAGTGAATATCTCGTCGACTACAATGAGCAGTTCTTC.

The CDR3: CASSPQGWGTEAFF. CDR3 coding DNA: TGTGCCAGCAGCCCACAGGGATGGGGGACTGAAGCTTTCTTT. The V call is TRBV6-1, the J call TRBJ1-1; a weak D match, TRBD1 (6 bases). Trimming took 6 bases from V and 5 from J, leaving 16 bases between them. CDR3 length: 14 amino acids. Per germline, CDR1 MNHNS and CDR2 SASEGT.

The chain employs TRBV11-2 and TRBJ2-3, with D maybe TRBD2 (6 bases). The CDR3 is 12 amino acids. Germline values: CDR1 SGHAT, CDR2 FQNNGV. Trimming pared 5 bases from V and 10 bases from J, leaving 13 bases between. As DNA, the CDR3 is TGTGCCAGCAGCCCCGGGACTGCGGCGCAGTATTTT. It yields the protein CASSPGTAAQYF.

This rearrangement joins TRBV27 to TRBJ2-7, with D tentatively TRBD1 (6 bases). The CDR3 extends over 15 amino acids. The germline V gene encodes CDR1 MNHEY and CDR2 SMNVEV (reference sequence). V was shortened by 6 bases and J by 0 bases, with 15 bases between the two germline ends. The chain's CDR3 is CASSLNRAYSYEQYF. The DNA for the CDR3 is TGTGCCAGCAGCCTTAACAGGGCGTACTCCTACGAGCAGTACTTC.

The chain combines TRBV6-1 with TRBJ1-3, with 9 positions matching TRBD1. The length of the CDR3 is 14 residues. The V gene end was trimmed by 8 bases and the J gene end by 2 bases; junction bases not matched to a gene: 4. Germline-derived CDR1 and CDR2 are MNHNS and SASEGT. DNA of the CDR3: TGTGCCAGCCGTGGGACAGGGCCTGGAAACACCATATATTTT. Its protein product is CASRGTGPGNTIYF.

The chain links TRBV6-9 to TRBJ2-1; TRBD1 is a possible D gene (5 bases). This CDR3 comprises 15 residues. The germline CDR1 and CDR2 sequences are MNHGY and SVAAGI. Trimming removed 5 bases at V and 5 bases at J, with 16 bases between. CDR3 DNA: TGTGCCAGCAGTCTGGGTGGGGCGCTTGACAATGAGCAGTTCTTC. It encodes CASSLGGALDNEQFF.

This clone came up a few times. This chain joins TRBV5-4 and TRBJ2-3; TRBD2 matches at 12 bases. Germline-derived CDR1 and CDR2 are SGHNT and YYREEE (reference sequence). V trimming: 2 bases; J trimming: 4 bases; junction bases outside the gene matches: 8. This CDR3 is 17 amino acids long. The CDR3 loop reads CASSLTSGRLISDTQYF. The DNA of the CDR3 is TGTGCCAGCAGCTTAACTAGCGGGAGGTTAATTTCAGATACGCAGTATTTT.

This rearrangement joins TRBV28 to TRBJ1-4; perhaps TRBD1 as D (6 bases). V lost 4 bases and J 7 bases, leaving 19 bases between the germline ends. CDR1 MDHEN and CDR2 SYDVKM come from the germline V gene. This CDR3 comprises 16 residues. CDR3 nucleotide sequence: TGTGCCAGCAGTTCCCAGTGGGGGGCGCGTGGTGAAAAACTGTTTTTT. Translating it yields CASSSQWGARGEKLFF.